The rows below give T cell receptor beta chains drawn from one sample of a study of post-analysis software for immune sequencing data. TCRdb recomputed calls from the PCR reads with MiXCR, one row per CDR3 protein. Altogether 750,000 to 900,000 distinct CDR3 sequences are present, just over 45% being singletons, with the ten largest covering 4.9%. The material sequenced was blood. These receptors came from a girl aged 10 to 17 with multiple sclerosis. Both conserved end residues are part of each CDR3. Each record gives: J gene, V gene, D gene, clone size, CDR3 DNA, CDR3 protein. A D gene is named only where the DNA matches it firmly. Clone sizes are given selectively: once, few, many, or a class where the clone is expanded.

J gene: TRBJ2-2; V gene: TRBV12-3/TRBV12-4; D gene: TRBD2; clone size: .; CDR3 DNA: TGTGCCAGCATTAGACTAGCGGGAGGATCCGGGGAGCTGTTTTTT; CDR3 protein: CASIRLAGGSGELFF
J gene: TRBJ2-7; V gene: TRBV20-1; D gene: .; clone size: .; CDR3 DNA: TGCAGTGCTAGAGCTCGGGGAGCCTACTCCTACGAGCAGTACTTC; CDR3 protein: CSARARGAYSYEQYF
J gene: TRBJ1-4; V gene: TRBV20-1; D gene: .; clone size: .; CDR3 DNA: TGCAGTGCTAGGGCAGACCAGTCTGGAAAACTGTTTTTT; CDR3 protein: CSARADQSGKLFF
J gene: TRBJ2-3; V gene: TRBV11-3; D gene: .; clone size: .; CDR3 DNA: TGTGCCAGCAGCTTAAGGGGCGGGATTCCCCCAGATACGCAGTATTTT; CDR3 protein: CASSLRGGIPPDTQYF
J gene: TRBJ1-1; V gene: TRBV7-6; D gene: .; clone size: .; CDR3 DNA: TGTGCCAGCAGCTACCTGGGGCTGGGACAAAAAAACACTGAAGCTTTCTTT; CDR3 protein: CASSYLGLGQKNTEAFF
J gene: TRBJ2-7; V gene: TRBV20-1; D gene: TRBD2; clone size: .; CDR3 DNA: TGCAGTGCTCCCCTACTAGCGCGGCCGAGCTCCTACGAGCAGTACTTC; CDR3 protein: CSAPLLARPSSYEQYF
J gene: TRBJ2-1; V gene: TRBV9; D gene: TRBD2; clone size: .; CDR3 DNA: TGTGCCAGCAGGGGAGCGGGAGACTACAATGAGCAGTTCTTC; CDR3 protein: CASRGAGDYNEQFF
J gene: TRBJ2-4; V gene: TRBV27; D gene: TRBD1; clone size: .; CDR3 DNA: TGTACCAGCAGTCCAACGGACAGGGCCAAAAACATTCAGTACTTC; CDR3 protein: CTSSPTDRAKNIQYF
J gene: TRBJ2-1; V gene: TRBV6-1; D gene: .; clone size: .; CDR3 DNA: TGTGCCAGCAGTGAAGCGCGAGGACCAGCTATCTCCTACAATGAGCAGTTCTTC; CDR3 protein: CASSEARGPAISYNEQFF
J gene: TRBJ2-3; V gene: TRBV24-1; D gene: TRBD2; clone size: few; CDR3 DNA: TGTGCCACCAGTGATTTTGGCGGGGGATTCACAGATACGCAGTATTTT; CDR3 protein: CATSDFGGGFTDTQYF
J gene: TRBJ2-4; V gene: TRBV2; D gene: .; clone size: .; CDR3 DNA: TGTGCCAGCAGTGAAGATGAAGACTGGTCGGCCACAGAGCAGTACTTC; CDR3 protein: CASSEDEDWSATEQYF
J gene: TRBJ2-7; V gene: TRBV5-1; D gene: .; clone size: .; CDR3 DNA: TGCGCCAGCAGCTTGGTGTTTACATCATACGAGCAGTACTTC; CDR3 protein: CASSLVFTSYEQYF